This is a list of T cell receptor beta chains from one sample in a study of T cell repertoires in cytomegalovirus infection. TCRdb reprocessed the reads via MiXCR and lists one record per CDR3 protein. The sample has some 920,000 distinct CDR3 sequences; around 32% are singletons. These receptors' antigens are unknown. The sequenced sample was cultured CD8+ T cells from PBMCs, obtained from culture after CMV antigen stimulation. These receptors were collected from a human donor in good health (CMV status not recorded). Some clones in this sample may be carry-over from other donors' samples. Both conserved end residues are part of each CDR3. The D gene is left open where the match is weak. Part of the rows lack a size; the others show once, few, many or a class for expanded clones.

>TRBJ2-7|.|TRBV7-9|.
CASSLLNSAGSYEQYF
TGTGCCAGCAGTTTGTTGAATTCGGCCGGCTCCTACGAGCAGTACTTC
>TRBJ2-1|.|TRBV5-3|.
CANSTSREQFF
TGTGCCAACAGCACCTCCCGGGAGCAGTTCTTC
>TRBJ1-5|.|TRBV6-1|.
CASSDNQPQHF
TGTGCCAGCAGTGATAATCAGCCCCAGCATTTT
>TRBJ1-6|.|TRBV12-3/TRBV12-4|.
CASSYDRPTLHF
TGTGCCAGCAGTTACGACAGGCCGACCCTCCACTTT
>TRBJ2-7|many|TRBV7-9|.
CASSLAVEGYEQYF
TGTGCCAGCAGCTTAGCCGTGGAGGGCTACGAGCAGTACTTC
>TRBJ2-7|many|TRBV7-9|.
CASSFGVGEQYF
TGTGCCAGCAGTTTCGGGGTAGGCGAGCAGTACTTC
>TRBJ2-1|.|TRBV7-4|TRBD2
CASHSTGGAGGNEQFF
TGTGCCAGCCATAGCACGGGGGGAGCAGGCGGCAATGAGCAGTTCTTC
>TRBJ1-2|few|TRBV7-6|.
CASSLSDSGNYGYTF
TGTGCCAGCAGCTTATCGGACAGCGGAAACTATGGCTACACCTTC
>TRBJ2-1|.|TRBV9|TRBD2
CASSAEGLAEGSEQFF
TGTGCCAGCAGCGCCGAGGGACTAGCGGAGGGGTCTGAGCAGTTCTTC
>TRBJ2-1|.|TRBV7-6|.
CVSSLGPSSYNEQFF
TGTGTTAGCAGCTTAGGTCCCAGCTCCTACAATGAGCAGTTCTTC
>TRBJ2-1|few|TRBV2|TRBD2
CASSESGGVNNEQFF
TGTGCCAGCAGTGAGAGCGGGGGCGTCAACAATGAGCAGTTCTTC
>TRBJ1-5|once|TRBV9|.
CASSVASDQPQHF
TGTGCCAGCAGCGTAGCTTCGGATCAGCCCCAGCATTTT
>TRBJ1-5|few|TRBV19|.
CASSISGTLGQPQHF
TGTGCCAGTAGTATATCCGGGACTTTGGGACAGCCCCAGCATTTT
>TRBJ2-3|.|TRBV20-1|.
CSATPPRSSTDTQYF
TGCAGTGCTACCCCCCCGCGGTCTAGCACAGATACGCAGTATTTT
>TRBJ1-2|.|TRBV2|.
CASSGQQALIYGYTF
TGTGCCAGCAGTGGGCAGCAGGCGCTAATCTATGGCTACACCTTC
>TRBJ1-4|.|TRBV12-5|.
CASAPGPNEKLFF
TGTGCTAGTGCCCCCGGGCCGAATGAAAAACTGTTTTTT
>TRBJ1-2|.|TRBV6-2/TRBV6-3|.
CASSYQGQGNGYTF
TGTGCCAGCAGTTACCAAGGCCAGGGTAACGGCTACACCTTC
>TRBJ2-1|many|TRBV19|.
CASTPRQGSFNEQFF
TGTGCCAGTACCCCCCGCCAGGGGTCCTTTAATGAGCAGTTCTTC
>TRBJ1-1|.|TRBV20-1|TRBD1
CSAHRRRQGAKAFF
TGCAGTGCCCATCGGCGGAGACAGGGGGCAAAGGCTTTCTTT
>TRBJ2-1|.|TRBV19|TRBD2
CASSGGAGGSYNEQFF
TGTGCCAGCTCGGGAGGAGCGGGGGGCTCCTACAATGAGCAGTTCTTC
>TRBJ2-1|.|TRBV4-1|TRBD2
CASSQVASGGGNEQFF
TGTGCCAGCAGCCAGGTCGCTAGCGGGGGGGGAAATGAGCAGTTCTTC
>TRBJ1-1|few|TRBV7-9|.
CASSDVISTEAFF
TGTGCCAGCAGCGACGTTATCAGCACTGAAGCTTTCTTT
>TRBJ2-5|few|TRBV7-6|.
CASRGAAETQYF
TGTGCCAGCAGAGGAGCGGCAGAGACCCAGTACTTC
>TRBJ2-5|.|TRBV27|TRBD1
CASSSSVQGKGETQYF
TGTGCCAGCAGTTCATCGGTACAGGGGAAGGGGGAGACCCAGTACTTC
>TRBJ2-1|.|TRBV7-2|TRBD1
CASSLGDRERVYNEQFF
TGTGCCAGCAGCTTAGGGGACAGGGAGAGGGTTTACAATGAGCAGTTCTTC
>TRBJ2-1|.|TRBV12-3/TRBV12-4|TRBD2
CASSTRTSGVYNEQFF
TGTGCCAGCAGTACCCGGACTAGCGGGGTTTACAATGAGCAGTTCTTC
>TRBJ1-3|.|TRBV24-1|.
CATSDHSGNTIYF
TGTGCCACCAGTGATCACTCTGGAAACACCATATATTTT
>TRBJ1-2|many|TRBV7-8|.
CASSLGLGQSNYGYTF
TGTGCCAGCAGCTTAGGTCTTGGACAGAGTAACTATGGCTACACCTTC
>TRBJ2-1|.|TRBV4-3|TRBD2
CASSQVLGLLAGGPGNEQFF
TGCGCCAGCAGCCAAGTCTTGGGGCTACTAGCGGGGGGGCCGGGCAATGAGCAGTTCTTC
>TRBJ2-1|few|TRBV27|.
CASSLSLGNNEQFF
TGTGCCAGCAGTTTATCCTTGGGTAACAATGAGCAGTTCTTC
>TRBJ2-6|.|TRBV12-3/TRBV12-4|.
CASSLRLGERSGANVLTF
TGTGCCAGCAGTTTAAGGCTCGGGGAGAGATCTGGGGCCAACGTCCTGACTTTC
>TRBJ1-1|.|TRBV7-8|.
CASSLSGRRNTEAFF
TGTGCCAGCAGCTTATCTGGCAGGAGGAACACTGAAGCTTTCTTT
>TRBJ1-5|.|TRBV27|.
CASSLSIRGGNQPQHF
TGTGCCAGCAGTTTGAGTATCAGGGGAGGCAATCAGCCCCAGCATTTT
>TRBJ2-5|.|TRBV3-1|TRBD2
CASSQELSGGETQYF
TGTGCCAGCAGCCAAGAATTGTCCGGGGGGGAGACCCAGTACTTC
>TRBJ1-2|few|TRBV7-3|TRBD1
CASSLGTGEGYTF
TGTGCCAGCAGCTTAGGGACAGGAGAGGGCTACACCTTC
>TRBJ1-4|few|TRBV20-1|TRBD1
CSAEDRVLATNEKLFF
TGCAGTGCCGAAGACAGGGTTCTGGCTACTAATGAAAAACTGTTTTTT
>TRBJ1-2|.|TRBV27|.
CASSLSAGNGYTF
TGTGCCAGCAGTTTATCTGCGGGGAATGGCTACACCTTC
>TRBJ2-5|.|TRBV4-1|TRBD1
CASSPLPEGAHQETQYF
TGCGCCAGCAGCCCCCTCCCCGAGGGGGCCCACCAAGAGACCCAGTACTTC
>TRBJ2-1|.|TRBV5-6|.
CASSLAGGWHNEQFF
TGTGCCAGCAGCTTAGCCGGGGGTTGGCACAATGAGCAGTTCTTC
>TRBJ1-2|.|TRBV25-1|.
CATSGRDYGYTF
TGTGCCACATCCGGAAGGGACTATGGCTACACCTTC
>TRBJ1-2|.|TRBV12-3/TRBV12-4|.
CASSLAVGGYGYTF
TGTGCCAGCAGTTTGGCAGTCGGGGGCTATGGCTACACCTTC